This T cell receptor beta chain came from a study of beta chain features in type 1 diabetes. Study conclusions and caveats: In patients and controls equally, PCR might favor templates that are shorter. All four CD4+ subsets of Type 1 diabetes patients contained TCRB CDR3s that were moderately but significantly shorter.

Expressed TCRB transcripts were sequenced because the entire RNA isolate underwent reverse transcription. Profiled with immunoSEQ multiplex PCR; TCRdb holds only in-frame clones, not every one. The sample contains roughly 300,000 clones, 7% to 9% of which appear only once. This clone was seen ten or more times. The antigen is not known. Each of the CD4+ naive, central memory, regulatory and stem cell-like memory populations was sorted via CD45RO/CCR7/CD25/CD127/CD95/CD27. This CDR3 region has 13 residues. Losses at the gene ends were 8 bases for V and 4 bases for J; bases not matched to a gene: 5. Per the germline V gene, CDR1 is LGHNT and CDR2 is FRNRAP.

This sequence originates from a woman younger than 30 in good health. The material sequenced was central memory CD4+ T cells from blood. This chain joins TRBV12-5 and TRBJ2-3; 8 bases are a match to TRBD2. The CDR3 sequence: CASSGSGADTQYF. The CDR3 DNA reads TGTGCTAGTAGCGGGAGCGGTGCAGATACGCAGTATTTT.